Each of the 22 T cell receptor beta chains below was sequenced from the same sample in a study of vaccination effects on CD4 cells after COVID-19. Antigens for these TCRs are unknown. Method: immunoSEQ multiplex PCR; TCRdb's copy keeps in-frame clones and lacks some. This sample has under 80,000 clones, with about three quarters found just once. Expansion with viral peptide pools was applied to antigen-specific CD4+ T cells by the ViraFEST assay prior to sequencing. Isolating CD4+ T cells followed approximately 10 days of culture. Two doses of BNT162b2 or mRNA-1273 vaccine were administered to participants. The material was CD4+ T cells from PBMCs cultured with HCoV-229E spike peptides, obtained after COVID-19 vaccination. The origin of the receptors is a human donor who received a COVID-19 vaccine.

The chain uses TRBV3-1 (or the pseudogene TRBV3-2) and TRBJ1-2; D perhaps matches TRBD1 (5 bases). Per the germline V gene, CDR1 is LGHDT and CDR2 is YNNKEL (reference sequence). This CDR3 region has 16 residues. Trimming removed 0 bases at V and 3 bases at J, with 14 bases between. The CDR3 loop is CASSQDWAGLHYGYTF. The CDR3 DNA sequence: TGTGCCAGCAGCCAAGATTGGGCAGGGCTCCACTATGGCTACACCTTC.

The rearrangement joins TRBV7-2 to TRBJ1-6, with a possible D match to TRBD1 (5 bases). The CDR3 length is 16 residues. Germline CDR1 reads SGHTA; CDR2 reads FQGNSA. The V end was cut by 1 base, the J end by 0 bases, with 7 bases between. The CDR3 reads CASSLGGSSYNSPLHF. The CDR3, as DNA: TGTGCCAGCAGCTTAGGGGGGAGCTCCTATAATTCACCCCTCCACTTT.

This chain uses TRBV7-2 with TRBJ1-3; TRBD1 might be the D (5 bases). Per the germline V gene, CDR1 is SGHTA and CDR2 is FQGNSA. This CDR3 has 15 amino acids. V shed 5 bases and J shed 0 bases, with 11 bases lying between them. CDR3 in amino acids: CASSPSGGSGNTIYF. The CDR3 DNA reads as TGTGCCAGCAGCCCGAGTGGGGGCTCTGGAAACACCATATATTTT.

V is TRBV5-4 and J is TRBJ2-5; TRBD1 matches 8 bases. This CDR3 is built from 14 residues. Germline trimming cut 2 bases from V and 4 bases from J; bases unmatched to any gene: 4. The germline V gene encodes CDR1 SGHNT and CDR2 YYREEE (reference sequence). The CDR3, as DNA: TGTGCCAGCAGCTTAAGGACAGGGCGAGAGACCCAGTACTTC. Its translation: CASSLRTGRETQYF.

The chain is built from TRBV2 and TRBJ1-2; the D is unclear. This CDR3 has 14 amino acids. The V and J ends lost 2 bases and 8 bases respectively, with 15 bases between them. Germline V gene sequence: CDR1 SNHLY, CDR2 FYNNEI. The CDR3 region is CASSEFVEQIGYTF. CDR3 sequence (DNA): TGTGCCAGCAGTGAATTCGTGGAACAGATCGGCTACACCTTC.

The chain joins TRBV5-6 to TRBJ1-3; perhaps TRBD1 as D (5 bases). This CDR3 spans 16 amino acids. V was clipped by 2 bases and J by 1 base, with 13 bases between them. CDR1 is SGHDT and CDR2 is YYEEEE in the germline V gene. CDR3 nucleotides: TGTGCCAGCAGCTTTCGGGGGGTAGGATCTGGAAACACCATATATTTT. Translating gives CASSFRGVGSGNTIYF.

The chain employs TRBV7-2 and TRBJ2-5, with 8 bases aligning to TRBD1. J gave up 5 bases and V 1 base, and 15 bases lay outside the gene matches. The CDR3 runs to 18 residues. Germline CDR1 reads SGHTA; CDR2 reads FQGNSA. In DNA, the CDR3 is TGTGCCAGCAGCTTAGAACTAGTCAGTATCCGGGACAGGGAGACCCAGTACTTC. Its protein product is CASSLELVSIRDRETQYF.

CDR3 sequence: CASGLGGAAETQYF. CDR3 bases: TGTGCTAGTGGTTTGGGGGGGGCAGCGGAGACCCAGTACTTC. This chain joins TRBV12-5 and TRBJ2-5; D is tentatively TRBD1 or TRBD2 (6 bases each). Germline lookup yields CDR1 LGHNT and CDR2 FRNRAP. The CDR3 is 14 residues long. Trimming took off 1 base at V and 5 bases at J, with 11 bases between the two ends. Full variable domain (outside the CDR3, taken from reference TRBV12-5 and TRBJ2-5): DARVTQTPRHKVTEMGQEVTMRCQPILGHNTVFWYRQTMMQGLELLAYFRNRAPLDDSGMPKDRFSAEMPDATLATLKIQPSEPRDSAVYFCASGLGGAAETQYFGPGTRLLVL.

The J gene is TRBJ1-1, the V gene TRBV5-1, with D unclear. Germline CDR1 is SGHRS and CDR2 is YFSETQ. The CDR3 loop spans 13 amino acids. With 5 bases removed from V and 0 bases from J, the gap between germline ends came to 8 bases. Here the CDR3 reads CASSQNLNTEAFF. CDR3 DNA sequence: TGCGCCAGCAGTCAGAACTTGAACACTGAAGCTTTCTTT.

This clone was recorded a few times. This chain links TRBV7-9 with TRBJ2-1, with no clear D. Trimming removed 4 bases at V and 2 bases at J, with 3 bases between. From germline, CDR1 is SEHNR and CDR2 FQNEAQ (reference sequence). The CDR3 contains 12 residues. The CDR3 nucleotides are TGTGCCAGCAGCTCCCCCTACAATGAGCAGTTCTTC. It codes for CASSSPYNEQFF.

The rearrangement uses TRBV4-3 and TRBJ1-6; D not certain. The ends were cut back, 4 bases at V and 10 bases at J, with 14 bases in the middle. Germline V gene sequence: CDR1 LGHNA, CDR2 YSLEER. This CDR3 has 14 amino acids. CDR3 protein: CASSLRGSESPLHF. Here the CDR3 DNA reads TGCGCCAGCAGCCTCAGAGGGTCGGAGTCACCCCTCCACTTT.

The chain couples TRBV12-5 to TRBJ1-1; D is possibly TRBD1 (6 bases). V gave up 2 bases and J gave up 3 bases, with 7 bases separating them. Per the germline V gene, CDR1 is LGHNT and CDR2 is FRNRAP. This CDR3 is 13 amino acids long. The DNA of the CDR3 is TGTGCTAGTGGTTTGCACAGGGACACTGAAGCTTTCTTT. Translation: CASGLHRDTEAFF.

This chain links TRBV9 with TRBJ2-1; 14 bases are a match to TRBD2. CDR3 size: 15 residues. V dropped 4 bases and J dropped 13; count of bases not matched to a gene: 10. The germline V gene has CDR1 SGDLS and CDR2 YYNGEE. The chain's CDR3 is CASSPRLAGGPGQFF. The CDR3 DNA sequence: TGTGCCAGCAGCCCGCGACTAGCGGGGGGGCCCGGACAGTTCTTC.

This sequence joins TRBV7-2 and TRBJ1-4; D remains unclear. Germline CDR1 SGHTA, CDR2 FQGNSA. V gave up 5 bases and J gave up 7 bases, with 11 bases separating them. The CDR3 covers 13 residues. CDR3 in amino acids: CASSERRAEKLFF. The DNA of the CDR3 is TGTGCCAGCAGCGAACGAAGGGCTGAAAAACTGTTTTTT.

The chain carries TRBV5-1 and TRBJ1-6; 7 bases line up with TRBD1. V shed 4 bases and J 9 bases; nucleotides not matched to a gene: 7. This CDR3 contains 14 residues. CDR1 SGHRS and CDR2 YFSETQ come from the germline V gene. CDR3 bases: TGCGCCAGCAGCCACGGGGACAGTCCTTCACCCCTCCACTTT. Translation gives CASSHGDSPSPLHF.

This clone turned up a few times. V is TRBV2 and J is TRBJ1-1; 11 bases map to TRBD1. Trimming took 7 bases from V and 7 from J; bases not matched to a gene: 8. This CDR3 region has 14 residues. CDR1 is SNHLY, CDR2 FYNNEI, per germline. CDR3 sequence: CASKPTGTGGEAFF. The CDR3 DNA follows: TGTGCCAGCAAGCCAACCGGGACAGGGGGTGAAGCTTTCTTT. The full variable domain, in which reference TRBV2 and TRBJ1-1 provide the parts outside the CDR3, is EPEVTQTPSHQVTQMGQEVILRCVPISNHLYFYWYRQILGQKVEFLVSFYNNEISEKSEIFDDQFSVERPDGSNFTLKIRSTKLEDSAMYFCASKPTGTGGEAFFGQGTRLTVV.

The chain joins TRBV10-2 to TRBJ2-7; 11 bases are a match to TRBD1. Germline trimming cut 6 bases from V and 3 bases from J; bases unmatched to any gene: 7. The germline gives CDR1 WSHSY, CDR2 SAAADI. This CDR3 has 15 residues. CDR3 protein: CASRGGQGVLYEQYV. The CDR3 DNA reads TGCGCCAGCAGAGGGGGACAGGGGGTACTCTACGAGCAGTACGTC.

The rearrangement links TRBV13 to TRBJ1-4; no firm D call. In germline, CDR1 is PRHDT, CDR2 FYEKMQ (reference sequence). CDR3 size: 12 residues. V lost 7 bases and J 8 bases, leaving 11 bases between the germline ends. CDR3 amino acids: CASKSESEKLFF. For the CDR3, the DNA is TGTGCCAGCAAATCGGAGTCCGAAAAACTGTTTTTT.

The gene calls are TRBV2 and TRBJ1-1, with a tentative D call TRBD1 (5 bases). Germline V CDR1 and CDR2: SNHLY, FYNNEI. V was shortened by 4 bases and J by 4 bases, with 13 bases between the two germline ends. The CDR3 is made up of 14 amino acids. For the CDR3, the DNA is TGTGCCAGCAGTGTAGAGAGGAGGGGCACTGAAGCTTTCTTT. Its protein is CASSVERRGTEAFF.

This clone was found a few times. This sequence joins TRBV7-9 and TRBJ2-7, with D perhaps matching TRBD1 or TRBD2 (5 bases each). Germline V gene data show CDR1 as SEHNR and CDR2 as FQNEAQ (reference sequence). The CDR3 covers 14 residues. Between the trimmed V and J ends, which lost 2 bases and 5 bases, there was a span of 13 bases. The CDR3 here is CASSLRGAGDEQYV. In DNA, the CDR3 is TGTGCCAGCAGCTTACGAGGGGCCGGGGACGAGCAGTACGTC.

The V and J genes are TRBV6-5 and TRBJ1-5; no clear D gene. CDR3 length equals 15 residues. Between the trimmed V and J ends, which lost 6 bases and 9 bases, there was a span of 21 bases. Germline CDR1 reads MNHEY; CDR2 reads SVGAGI. The DNA for the CDR3 is TGTGCCAGCAGCTTTCTAGAATTAGGGAGCGGGCCCCAGCATTTT. It yields the protein CASSFLELGSGPQHF.

This clone was detected a few times. The chain carries TRBV5-8 and TRBJ1-3; no firm D call. The V gene lost 1 base and the J gene lost 0 bases, with 11 bases spanning the gap. The CDR3 is made up of 16 amino acids. Germline V gene sequence: CDR1 SGHTS, CDR2 YDEGEE. The CDR3 loop reads CASSLYSLSSGNTIYF. The CDR3 nucleotides read TGTGCCAGCAGCTTGTACAGCCTTAGCTCTGGAAACACCATATATTTT.